The clone carrying this T cell receptor beta chain was picked up a small number of times. As yet, its antigen is unknown. The source of the sample is a study of identical twins. V lost 0 bases, J lost 2 bases, and 8 bases lay in between. Germline values: CDR1 LGHDT, CDR2 YNNKEL (reference sequence). The CDR3 is 15 residues long. Carrying unique molecular identifiers, the cDNA also gained a universal primer site through template switching. TCRdb passed the 5' RACE reads through MiXCR, listing each CDR3 protein once. The sample contains 350,000 or so distinct CDR3 sequences, 9% to 15% of which appear only once. Overall study results and limits: With abundant cord blood beta clonotypes, insertions were fewer; memory repertoires showed no such pattern. Findings came from cross-sectional statistics, without long-term follow-up of donors.

This same sample was also taken into another study, of yellow fever vaccine responses in identical twins. That study adds: As reported, the vaccine T cell response of twins seemed partly convergent and partly personalized.

The clonotype comes from a woman under 30 in good health. The rearrangement joins TRBV3-1 to TRBJ2-1; no definite D call. The sample was CD8+ T cells sorted from blood. CDR3 coding DNA: TGTGCCAGCAGCCAAGACACGGAAGCCTACAATGAGCAGTTCTTC. Its translation: CASSQDTEAYNEQFF.